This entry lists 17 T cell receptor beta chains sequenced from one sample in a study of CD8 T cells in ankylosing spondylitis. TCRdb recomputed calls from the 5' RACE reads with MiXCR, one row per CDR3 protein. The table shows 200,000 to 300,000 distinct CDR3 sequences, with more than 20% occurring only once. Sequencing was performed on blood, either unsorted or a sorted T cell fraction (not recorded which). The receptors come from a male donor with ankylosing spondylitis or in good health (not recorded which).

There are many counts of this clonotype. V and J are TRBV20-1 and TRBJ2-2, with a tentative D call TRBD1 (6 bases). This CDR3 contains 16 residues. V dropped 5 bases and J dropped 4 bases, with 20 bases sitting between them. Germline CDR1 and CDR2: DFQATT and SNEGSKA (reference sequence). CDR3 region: CSASRTGSSGTGELFF. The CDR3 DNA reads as TGCAGTGCTTCAAGAACAGGGAGTTCGGGCACCGGGGAGCTGTTTTTT.

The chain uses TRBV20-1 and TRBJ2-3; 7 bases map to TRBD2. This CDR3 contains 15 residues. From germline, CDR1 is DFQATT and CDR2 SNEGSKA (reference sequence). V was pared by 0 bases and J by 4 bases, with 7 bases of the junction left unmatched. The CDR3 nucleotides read TGCAGTGCTAGAGATAGTGGGAGGGGTGCAGATACGCAGTATTTT. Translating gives CSARDSGRGADTQYF.

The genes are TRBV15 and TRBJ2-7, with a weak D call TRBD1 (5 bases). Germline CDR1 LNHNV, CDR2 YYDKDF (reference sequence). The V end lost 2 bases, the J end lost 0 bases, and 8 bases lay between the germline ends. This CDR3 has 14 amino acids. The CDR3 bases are TGTGCCACCAGCAGATCAGGGAACTCCTACGAGCAGTACTTC. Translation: CATSRSGNSYEQYF.

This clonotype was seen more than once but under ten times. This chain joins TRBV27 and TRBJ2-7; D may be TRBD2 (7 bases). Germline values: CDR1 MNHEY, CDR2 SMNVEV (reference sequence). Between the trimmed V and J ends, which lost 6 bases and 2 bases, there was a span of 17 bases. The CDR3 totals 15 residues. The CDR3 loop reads CASRQPGGATYEQYF. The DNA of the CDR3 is TGTGCCAGCAGACAACCTGGGGGGGCCACCTACGAGCAGTACTTC.

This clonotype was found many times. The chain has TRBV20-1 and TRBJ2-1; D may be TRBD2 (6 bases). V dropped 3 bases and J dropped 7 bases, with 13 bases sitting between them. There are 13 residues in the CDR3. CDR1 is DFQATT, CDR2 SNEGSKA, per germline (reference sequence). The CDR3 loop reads CSARAGRWNEQFF. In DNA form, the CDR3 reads TGCAGTGCTAGGGCGGGGCGATGGAATGAGCAGTTCTTC.

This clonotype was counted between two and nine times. For the CDR3, the DNA is TGTGCCAGCAGGTCCACAGGATCCCCAACGGGGAACACTGAAGCTTTCTTT. Its translation: CASRSTGSPTGNTEAFF. This rearrangement joins TRBV6-1 to TRBJ1-1; a weak D match, TRBD1 (5 bases). The CDR3 has 17 residues. Germline CDR1 MNHNS, CDR2 SASEGT. V shed 6 bases and J shed 1 base, with 21 bases lying between them.

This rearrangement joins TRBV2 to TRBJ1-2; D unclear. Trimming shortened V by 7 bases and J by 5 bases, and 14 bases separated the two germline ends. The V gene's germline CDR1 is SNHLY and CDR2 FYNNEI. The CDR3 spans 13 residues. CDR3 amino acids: CASKEFLLYGYTF. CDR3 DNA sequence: TGTGCCAGCAAAGAGTTTTTATTGTATGGCTACACCTTC.

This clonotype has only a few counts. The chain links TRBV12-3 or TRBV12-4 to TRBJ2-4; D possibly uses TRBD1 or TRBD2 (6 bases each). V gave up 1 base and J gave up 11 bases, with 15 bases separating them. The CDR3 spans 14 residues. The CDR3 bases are TGTGCCAGCAGTTTAGGGCCTGGGGGGCAGGTTCAGTACTTC. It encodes CASSLGPGGQVQYF.

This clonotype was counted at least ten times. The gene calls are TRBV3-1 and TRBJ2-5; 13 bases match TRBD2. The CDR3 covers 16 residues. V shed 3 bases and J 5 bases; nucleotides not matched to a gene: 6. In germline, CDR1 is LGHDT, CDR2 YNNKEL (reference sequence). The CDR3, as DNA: TGTGCCAGCAGCCACAGGACTAGCGGGGGAGATGAGACCCAGTACTTC. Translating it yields CASSHRTSGGDETQYF.

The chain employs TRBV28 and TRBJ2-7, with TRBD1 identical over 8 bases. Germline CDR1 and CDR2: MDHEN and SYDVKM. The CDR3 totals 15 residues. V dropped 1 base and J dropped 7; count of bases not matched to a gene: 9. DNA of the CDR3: TGTGCCAGCAGTTTATTTCAGCCCAGGGGGCAGGAGCAGTACTTC. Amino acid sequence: CASSLFQPRGQEQYF.

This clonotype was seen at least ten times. CDR3 sequence: CASSLGGRPNSPLHF. As DNA, the CDR3 is TGTGCCAGCAGTTTAGGAGGCAGACCGAATTCACCCCTCCACTTT. The chain is built from TRBV12-3 or TRBV12-4 and TRBJ1-6, with D hard to call. There are 15 residues in the CDR3. Trimming cost V 1 base and J 7 bases, with 11 bases left between them.

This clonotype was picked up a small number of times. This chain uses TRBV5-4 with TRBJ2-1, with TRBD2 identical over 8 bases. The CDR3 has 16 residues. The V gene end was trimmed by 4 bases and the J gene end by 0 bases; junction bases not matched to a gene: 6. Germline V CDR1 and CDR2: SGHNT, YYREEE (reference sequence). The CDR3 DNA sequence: TGTGCCAGCAGCACGGGAGGGCGAAGCTCCTACAATGAGCAGTTCTTC. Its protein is CASSTGGRSSYNEQFF.

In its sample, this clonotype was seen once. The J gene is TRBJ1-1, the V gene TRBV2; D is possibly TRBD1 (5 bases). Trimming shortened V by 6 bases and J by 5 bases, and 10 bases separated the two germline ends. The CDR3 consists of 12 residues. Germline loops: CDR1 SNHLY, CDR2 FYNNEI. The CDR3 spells CASRGDRTEAFF. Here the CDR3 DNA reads TGTGCCAGCAGGGGGGATCGGACTGAAGCTTTCTTT.

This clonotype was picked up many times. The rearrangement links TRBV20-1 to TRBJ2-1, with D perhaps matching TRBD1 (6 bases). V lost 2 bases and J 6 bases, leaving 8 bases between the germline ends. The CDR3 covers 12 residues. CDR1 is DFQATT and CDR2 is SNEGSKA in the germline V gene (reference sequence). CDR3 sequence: CSARPDSNEQFF. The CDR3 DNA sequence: TGCAGTGCTAGACCGGACAGCAATGAGCAGTTCTTC.

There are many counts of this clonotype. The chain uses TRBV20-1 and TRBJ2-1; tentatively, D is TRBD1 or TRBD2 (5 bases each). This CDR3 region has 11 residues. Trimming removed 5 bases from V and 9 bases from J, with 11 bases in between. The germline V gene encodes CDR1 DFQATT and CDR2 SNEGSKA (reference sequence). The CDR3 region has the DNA TGCAGTGCTCTGTCGGGACCTGAGCAGTTCTTC. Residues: CSALSGPEQFF.

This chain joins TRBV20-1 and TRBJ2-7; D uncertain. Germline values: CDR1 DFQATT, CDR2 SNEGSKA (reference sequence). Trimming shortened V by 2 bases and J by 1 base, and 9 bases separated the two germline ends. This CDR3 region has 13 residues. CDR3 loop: CSARRKQSYEQYF. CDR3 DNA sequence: TGCAGTGCTAGAAGAAAACAGTCCTACGAGCAGTACTTC.

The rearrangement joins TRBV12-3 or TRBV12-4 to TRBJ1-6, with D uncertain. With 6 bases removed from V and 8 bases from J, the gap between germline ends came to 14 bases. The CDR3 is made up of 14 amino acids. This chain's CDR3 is CASRLWSGDSPLHF. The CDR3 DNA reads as TGTGCCAGCAGGCTTTGGAGTGGGGATTCACCCCTCCACTTT.